These 25 T cell receptor beta chains were all obtained from the same sample, sequenced in a study of blood T cell repertoires in COVID-19. The assay was immunoSEQ multiplex PCR, and TCRdb's table has in-frame clones only and misses some. This sample has under 75,000 clones, with 81% found just once. The sample consisted of peripheral blood. The receptors originated from a woman aged 80 or older with active or convalescent COVID-19.

CDR3 amino acids: CATGQGSTGELFF. The CDR3, as DNA: TGTGCCACGGGACAGGGGTCCACCGGGGAGCTGTTTTTT. This chain connects TRBV24-1 to TRBJ2-2, with 10 bases matching TRBD1. Trimming took 10 bases from V and 4 from J; bases not matched to a gene: 2. CDR1 and CDR2 from the germline V gene are KGHDR and SFDVKD. This CDR3 region has 13 residues.

This clone came up once. CDR3 nucleotides: TGTGCCAGCAGCTTTTTAACAGGTCCCATCAATGAGCAGTTCTTC. Protein: CASSFLTGPINEQFF. The genes are TRBV11-3 and TRBJ2-1, with D perhaps TRBD1 (5 bases). Per germline, CDR1 SGHNT and CDR2 YENEEA. CDR3 length equals 15 residues. V was shortened by 3 bases and J by 6 bases, with 15 bases between the two germline ends. The entire variable domain, with the rest obtained from reference TRBV11-3 and TRBJ2-1, is as follows: EAGVVQSPRYKIIEKKQPVAFWCNPISGHNTLYWYLQNLGQGPELLIRYENEEAVDDSQLPKDRFSAERLKGVDSTLKIQPAELGDSAVYLCASSFLTGPINEQFFGPGTRLTVL.

J is TRBJ2-2 and V is TRBV24-1, with TRBD2 matching over 14 bases. This CDR3 has 19 amino acids. The V gene's germline CDR1 is KGHDR and CDR2 SFDVKD. V was pared by 3 bases and J by 0 bases, with 5 bases of the junction left unmatched. The CDR3 loop is CATSDPGLAGGTNTGELFF. For the CDR3, the DNA is TGTGCCACCAGTGATCCAGGACTAGCGGGGGGAACGAACACCGGGGAGCTGTTTTTT.

V is TRBV6-1 and J is TRBJ2-3, with D maybe TRBD2 (6 bases). Trimming took 4 bases from V and 1 from J, leaving 18 bases between them. The CDR3 is 17 residues long. Per the germline V gene, CDR1 is MNHNS and CDR2 is SASEGT. The CDR3 nucleotides are TGTGCCAGCAGTGCCTACTGGGAGGCGGCTGGCACAGATACGCAGTATTTT. Its protein product is CASSAYWEAAGTDTQYF.

This rearrangement joins TRBV5-8 to TRBJ1-1; D possibly corresponds to TRBD1 (6 bases). V gave up 9 bases and J gave up 0 bases, with 15 bases separating them. Germline lookup yields CDR1 SGHTS and CDR2 YDEGEE. The CDR3 length is 14 residues. The CDR3 sequence: CATNLGQMNTEAFF. The CDR3 region has the DNA TGTGCCACCAACCTCGGACAGATGAACACTGAAGCTTTCTTT.

This clone was observed once. This rearrangement joins TRBV12-5 to TRBJ2-2; maybe TRBD2 (5 bases). The CDR3 has 13 residues. V was shortened by 2 bases and J by 4 bases, with 5 bases between the two germline ends. In germline, CDR1 is LGHNT, CDR2 FRNRAP. The CDR3 DNA follows: TGTGCTAGTGGTTTGAGCGGCACCGGGGAGCTGTTTTTT. It specifies CASGLSGTGELFF. The variable domain in full, with the rest retrieved from reference TRBV12-5 and TRBJ2-2, is DARVTQTPRHKVTEMGQEVTMRCQPILGHNTVFWYRQTMMQGLELLAYFRNRAPLDDSGMPKDRFSAEMPDATLATLKIQPSEPRDSAVYFCASGLSGTGELFFGEGSRLTVL.

This clone was observed a handful of times. This sequence joins TRBV14 and TRBJ1-4, with D hard to call. Trimming took off 5 bases at V and 8 bases at J, with 12 bases between the two ends. This CDR3 region has 13 residues. Per germline, CDR1 SGHDN and CDR2 FVKESK. The CDR3 DNA follows: TGTGCCAGCAGCTATGACGGGGTCGAAAAACTGTTTTTT. Its translation is CASSYDGVEKLFF.

This rearrangement joins TRBV5-1 to TRBJ2-5, with TRBD2 matching 9 bases. V dropped 0 bases and J dropped 1; count of bases not matched to a gene: 4. The CDR3 extends over 16 amino acids. Germline V gene sequence: CDR1 SGHRS, CDR2 YFSETQ. The CDR3 DNA is TGCGCCAGCAGCTTGGCTCTAGCGGGGATCCAAGAGACCCAGTACTTC. Translating gives CASSLALAGIQETQYF.

The CDR3 here is CASSATSTDTQYF. The DNA of the CDR3 is TGTGCCAGCAGCGCGACAAGCACAGATACGCAGTATTTT. This chain connects TRBV3-1 (or the pseudogene TRBV3-2) to TRBJ2-3; D unresolved. V was cut by 5 bases and J by 0 bases, with 6 bases left in between. Per the germline V gene, CDR1 is LGHDT and CDR2 is YNNKEL (reference sequence). CDR3 size: 13 residues.

The chain employs TRBV5-5 and TRBJ1-5, with no clear D. The germline V and J ends were trimmed by 0 bases and 7 bases, with 11 bases remaining between them. Germline V gene data show CDR1 as SGHKS and CDR2 as YYEKEE (reference sequence). The CDR3 is 14 amino acids. CDR3 protein: CASSLDVGGQPQHF. The CDR3 region has the DNA TGTGCCAGCAGCTTGGATGTGGGAGGACAGCCCCAGCATTTT.

This CDR3 reads CASTDNYSNQPQHF. The CDR3 coding sequence is TGTGCCAGCACCGATAACTATAGCAATCAGCCCCAGCATTTT. The V gene is TRBV2, the J gene TRBJ1-5, with D uncertain. Germline CDR1 is SNHLY and CDR2 is FYNNEI. Trimming took off 7 bases at V and 0 bases at J, with 10 bases between the two ends. The CDR3 totals 14 residues.

This sequence joins TRBV9 and TRBJ1-6, with 11 bases fitting TRBD1. Germline CDR1 SGDLS, CDR2 YYNGEE. This CDR3 has 14 amino acids. V gave up 2 bases and J gave up 13 bases; unmatched junction bases: 5. CDR3 residues: CASSVRTGGSPLHF. CDR3 sequence (DNA): TGTGCCAGCAGCGTCCGGACAGGGGGCAGCCCCCTCCACTTT.

This clone showed up just a few times. The rearrangement links TRBV18 to TRBJ1-4, with a tentative D call TRBD1 (5 bases). The germline gives CDR1 KGHSH, CDR2 LQKENI. V lost 3 bases and J 4 bases, leaving 12 bases between the germline ends. CDR3 length: 15 residues. This CDR3 reads CASSPPAGLNEKLFF. In nucleotides, the CDR3 is TGTGCCAGCTCACCGCCGGCAGGGCTTAATGAAAAACTGTTTTTT.

The DNA of the CDR3 is TGCGCCAGCAGGACTAGATCCCTTACGACAGGGTGGACTGAAGCTTTCTTT. Encoded protein: CASRTRSLTTGWTEAFF. The chain joins TRBV23-1 to TRBJ1-1, with 7 bases matching TRBD1. TRBV23-1 is given ORF status, its function remaining uncertain. This CDR3 has 17 residues. V trimming: 6 bases; J trimming: 5 bases; junction bases outside the gene matches: 18.

The chain uses TRBV7-9 and TRBJ2-1; TRBD1 is a possible D gene (6 bases). V lost 0 bases and J lost 6, with 15 bases in between. Germline CDR1 reads SEHNR; CDR2 reads FQNEAQ (reference sequence). The CDR3 length is 16 residues. In DNA, the CDR3 is TGTGCCAGCAGCTTAGCTCTCTCGGGGACAAGCAATGAGCAGTTCTTC. Its translation: CASSLALSGTSNEQFF. The whole variable domain, remainder taken from reference TRBV7-9 and TRBJ2-1, is DTGVSQNPRHKITKRGQNVTFRCDPISEHNRLYWYRQTLGQGPEFLTYFQNEAQLEKSRLLSDRFSAERPKGSFSTLEIQRTEQGDSAMYLCASSLALSGTSNEQFFGPGTRLTVL.

The V gene is TRBV11-2, the J gene TRBJ2-5; D not resolved. Trimming left V 2 bases short and J 3 bases short, with 7 bases between. Germline assignment: CDR1 SGHAT and CDR2 FQNNGV. The CDR3 runs 13 residues. This CDR3 reads CASSLHKEETQYF. The CDR3 region has the DNA TGTGCCAGCAGCTTACACAAAGAAGAGACCCAGTACTTC.

The V and J genes are TRBV7-8 and TRBJ1-5; D perhaps matches TRBD1 (5 bases). CDR3 length equals 17 residues. CDR1 and CDR2 from the germline V gene are SGHVS and FQNEAQ. Trimming shortened V by 3 bases and J by 7 bases, and 22 bases separated the two germline ends. The CDR3 DNA reads as TGTGCCAGCAGCTTCAACCCCCAGGGCGGAAAGGGCCAGCCCCAGCATTTT. Its translation is CASSFNPQGGKGQPQHF.

The gene calls are TRBV5-1 and TRBJ2-7; D remains ambiguous. Trimming removed 1 base from V and 1 base from J, with 9 bases in between. This CDR3 is built from 14 residues. Germline values: CDR1 SGHRS, CDR2 YFSETQ. CDR3 in DNA: TGCGCCAGCAGCTTGTTTACTGATTCCTACGAGCAGTACTTC. The encoded protein is CASSLFTDSYEQYF.

CDR3 sequence: CASRRSNEKLFF. In DNA, the CDR3 is TGTGCCAGCAGGAGATCTAATGAAAAACTGTTTTTT. V is TRBV6-5 and J is TRBJ1-4, with D hard to call. V lost 6 bases to trimming and J lost 3 bases, with 5 bases between them. CDR3 length equals 12 residues. Germline values: CDR1 MNHEY, CDR2 SVGAGI.

The CDR3, as DNA: TGTGCCAGCAGGACTAGCGGGGGAAACAATGAGCAGTTCTTC. Its translation: CASRTSGGNNEQFF. This chain uses TRBV6-1 with TRBJ2-1; TRBD2 aligns across 12 bases. CDR1 is MNHNS, CDR2 SASEGT, per germline. There are 14 residues in the CDR3. Trimming removed 6 bases from V and 5 bases from J; junction bases left unmatched: 2.

The chain employs TRBV10-2 and TRBJ2-5, with TRBD2 identical over 10 bases. This CDR3 contains 15 residues. V trimming: 4 bases; J trimming: 4 bases; junction bases outside the gene matches: 6. Germline CDR1 reads WSHSY; CDR2 reads SAAADI. CDR3 amino acids: CASSAGLAVSETQYF. CDR3 in DNA: TGCGCCAGCAGTGCCGGACTAGCGGTCTCAGAGACCCAGTACTTC.

The V call is TRBV2, the J call TRBJ1-5; TRBD1 matches 9 bases. CDR3 length: 14 residues. Losses at the gene ends were 7 bases for V and 7 bases for J; bases not matched to a gene: 8. Germline values: CDR1 SNHLY, CDR2 FYNNEI. The CDR3 coding sequence is TGTGCCAGCACCCCGACAGGGGGAGGACAGCCCCAGCATTTT. As protein: CASTPTGGGQPQHF.

The V call is TRBV5-1, the J call TRBJ2-5; no firm D call. V shed 2 bases and J shed 4 bases, with 12 bases lying between them. CDR1 is SGHRS, CDR2 YFSETQ, per germline. This CDR3 has 14 residues. CDR3 nucleotide sequence: TGCGCCAGCAGCTTACGGAATGGGCTAGAGACCCAGTACTTC. Its translation: CASSLRNGLETQYF.

The chain carries TRBV5-1 and TRBJ2-7, with TRBD1 matching 12 bases. Germline V gene sequence: CDR1 SGHRS, CDR2 YFSETQ. V trimming: 2 bases; J trimming: 4 bases; junction bases outside the gene matches: 7. CDR3 length: 16 residues. In nucleotides, the CDR3 is TGCGCCAGCAGCTTAGGGACAGGGGGCGAAATTTACGAGCAGTACTTC. As protein: CASSLGTGGEIYEQYF.

V is TRBV9 and J is TRBJ2-3, with D tentatively TRBD1 (5 bases). CDR3 length: 15 amino acids. Germline-derived CDR1 and CDR2 are SGDLS and YYNGEE. The V and J ends lost 4 bases and 8 bases respectively, with 20 bases between them. The CDR3 DNA reads as TGTGCCAGCAGCTCACGGGTCACAGGAGAGGTTACGCAGTATTTT. Amino acids: CASSSRVTGEVTQYF.